This T cell receptor (beta chain) was documented in a study of radiotherapy plus CTLA-4 blockade in lung cancer. Regarding the study as a whole: After treatment with radiotherapy plus ipilimumab, TCR clones that came from the tumor expanded in blood. Dynamics of early blood T cell clones, together with interferon-beta, were reportedly the best predictors of response.

The CDR3 runs to 13 residues. V was cut by 0 bases and J by 8 bases, with 11 bases left in between. Germline V gene data show CDR1 as SGHDT and CDR2 as YYEEEE. Assay: immunoSEQ multiplex PCR; the TCRdb copy retains only in-frame clones and omits some. The sample shows 85,000 to 120,000 clones, about 85% of them seen only once. A word on this clone: Its target is unknown.

J is TRBJ1-2 and V is TRBV5-6; possibly TRBD1 for D (5 bases). The sequence was collected from a human donor with non-small cell lung cancer that progressed on radiotherapy plus ipilimumab. Some clones in this sample may be carry-over from other donors' samples. The sample in question was peripheral blood, obtained from a patient treated with radiotherapy plus ipilimumab. The CDR3 loop is CASSLVWGSGYTF. The DNA of the CDR3 is TGTGCCAGCAGCTTGGTTTGGGGGAGCGGCTACACCTTC.